This T cell receptor beta chain was recovered during a study of blood T cell repertoires in COVID-19. Looking at the study overall: T cells, B-cell-depleted T cells, or PBMCs provided the cDNA or gDNA that served as material.

As originally analysed: Amplification of reference gene primers was used by the study to estimate nucleated cell counts. Measured with immunoSEQ multiplex PCR; TCRdb has only the in-frame clones, and not every one. V and J calls and clone size follow that table, whereas D and trimming were derived from the DNA. The profile covers around 130,000 clones, with about 86% appearing a single time and around 18% taken by the ten largest. Sequenced sample: peripheral blood. The clonotype originates from a woman between 50 and 59 years old who had recovered from COVID-19.

CDR3 loop: CASSPGTVTEAFF. Here the CDR3 DNA reads TGTGCCAGCAGCCCCGGTACTGTCACTGAAGCTTTCTTT. The chain is built from TRBV5-4 and TRBJ1-1; no firm D call. V shed 4 bases and J shed 4 bases, with 11 bases lying between them. CDR3 size: 13 residues. Germline CDR1 is SGHNT and CDR2 is YYREEE (reference sequence).